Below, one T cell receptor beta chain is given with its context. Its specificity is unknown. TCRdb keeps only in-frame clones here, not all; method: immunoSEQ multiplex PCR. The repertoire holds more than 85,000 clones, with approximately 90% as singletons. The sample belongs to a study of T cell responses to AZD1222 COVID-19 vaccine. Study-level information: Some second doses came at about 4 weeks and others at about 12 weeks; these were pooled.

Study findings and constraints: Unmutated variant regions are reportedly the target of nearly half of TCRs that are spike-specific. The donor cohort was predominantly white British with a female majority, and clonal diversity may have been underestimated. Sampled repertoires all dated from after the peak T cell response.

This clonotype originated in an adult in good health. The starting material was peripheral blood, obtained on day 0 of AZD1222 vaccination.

In DNA, the CDR3 is TGTGCCAGTAGTAAAGGGACTAGCGGGACAAATGAGCAGTTCTTC. Protein sequence: CASSKGTSGTNEQFF. V and J are TRBV19 and TRBJ2-1; TRBD2 agrees at 13 bases. CDR1 and CDR2 from the germline V gene are LNHDA and SQIVND (reference sequence). J lost 7 bases, V lost 4 bases, and 4 bases had no gene match. The CDR3 is 15 amino acids.